A selection of T cell receptor beta chains follows, all from one sample in a study of PD-1 blockade in mismatch repair-deficient tumors. The antigens these receptors bind are not known. The protocol was immunoSEQ multiplex PCR, while the TCRdb copy is restricted to in-frame clones and leaves out a portion. The table shows about 14,000 clones, with 70% to 90% occurring only once. This sample comprised cells cultured in vitro, obtained from a patient treated with pembrolizumab. Source of these receptors: an adult with mismatch repair-deficient cancer. Each CDR3 is given with its conserved first and last residue. The D gene is left open where the match is weak. A clone size is listed for some rows: how often the clone was seen (once, few, many), or a class if it is expanded.

CDR3: CASSDRAEAFF
DNA: TGTGCCAGCAGTGACCGGGCTGAAGCTTTCTTT
size: NA
J: TRBJ1-1
D: NA
V: TRBV2

CDR3: CAWSAGPAYEQYF
DNA: TGTGCCTGGAGTGCGGGACCCGCCTACGAGCAGTACTTC
size: NA
J: TRBJ2-7
D: NA
V: TRBV30

CDR3: CASSLVPSGAGANVLTF
DNA: TGCGCCAGCAGCTTGGTCCCTAGCGGTGCTGGGGCCAACGTCCTGACTTTC
size: once
J: TRBJ2-6
D: TRBD2
V: TRBV5-1

CDR3: CASSLGTGADLPSRNRAFF
DNA: TGCGCCAGCAGCTTGGGGACAGGGGCGGATTTACCCAGTAGGAATCGAGCTTTCTTT
size: NA
J: TRBJ1-1
D: TRBD1
V: TRBV5-1

CDR3: CASSFGVIPGPRTYEQYF
DNA: TGTGCCAGCAGCTTTGGGGTTATACCGGGACCACGGACCTACGAGCAGTACTTC
size: NA
J: TRBJ2-7
D: NA
V: TRBV5-8

CDR3: CASSIRGSNEKLFF
DNA: TGTGCCAGCAGTATCAGGGGTTCTAATGAAAAACTGTTTTTT
size: NA
J: TRBJ1-4
D: NA
V: TRBV28

CDR3: CASTDNQETQYF
DNA: TGCGCCAGCACGGACAACCAAGAGACCCAGTACTTC
size: NA
J: TRBJ2-5
D: NA
V: TRBV5-1

CDR3: CSVETAGGYGYTF
DNA: TGCAGCGTTGAAACGGCAGGGGGCTATGGCTACACCTTC
size: NA
J: TRBJ1-2
D: TRBD1
V: TRBV29-1

CDR3: CAESVRNTGELFF
DNA: TGTGCCGAAAGCGTTAGGAACACCGGGGAGCTGTTTTTT
size: NA
J: TRBJ2-2
D: NA
V: TRBV30

CDR3: CASSENRQGVSYNEQFF
DNA: TGTGCCAGCAGTGAAAATCGTCAGGGTGTTAGCTACAATGAGCAGTTCTTC
size: NA
J: TRBJ2-1
D: NA
V: TRBV2

CDR3: CASSQRLAGGSEQYF
DNA: TGTGCCAGCAGCCAACGACTAGCGGGAGGGTCCGAGCAGTACTTC
size: NA
J: TRBJ2-7
D: TRBD2
V: TRBV4-2

CDR3: CASSRTSGFYNEQFF
DNA: TGTGCCAGCAGCCGGACTAGCGGGTTCTACAATGAGCAGTTCTTC
size: few
J: TRBJ2-1
D: TRBD2
V: TRBV28

CDR3: CSARAEGRQYF
DNA: TGCAGTGCTAGAGCAGAGGGTAGGCAGTACTTC
size: NA
J: TRBJ2-7
D: NA
V: TRBV20-1

CDR3: CASSIRTSGEDEQFF
DNA: TGTGCCAGCAGCATCCGGACTAGCGGGGAGGATGAGCAGTTCTTC
size: few
J: TRBJ2-1
D: TRBD2
V: TRBV7-6

CDR3: CASSHTGTGEYEQYF
DNA: TGTGCCAGCAGCCATACCGGGACAGGGGAGTACGAGCAGTACTTC
size: NA
J: TRBJ2-7
D: TRBD1
V: TRBV7-8

CDR3: CASSQDFGRGNTDTQYF
DNA: TGTGCCAGCAGCCAAGATTTCGGGAGGGGAAACACAGATACGCAGTATTTT
size: few
J: TRBJ2-3
D: TRBD2
V: TRBV4-2

CDR3: CAWSRAGTDTEAFF
DNA: TGTGCCTGGAGTCGGGCAGGAACGGACACTGAAGCTTTCTTT
size: NA
J: TRBJ1-1
D: NA
V: TRBV30

CDR3: CATSRVGSEKLFF
DNA: TGTGCCACCAGCAGAGTAGGCAGCGAAAAACTGTTTTTT
size: NA
J: TRBJ1-4
D: NA
V: TRBV15

CDR3: CASSPGHATNEKLFF
DNA: TGCGCCAGCAGCCCAGGACATGCAACTAATGAAAAACTGTTTTTT
size: NA
J: TRBJ1-4
D: NA
V: TRBV5-1

CDR3: CASSFYETGAYEQYF
DNA: TGTGCCAGCAGTTTTTATGAGACAGGGGCCTACGAGCAGTACTTC
size: NA
J: TRBJ2-7
D: TRBD1
V: TRBV28

CDR3: CASSTIAGAKNTQYF
DNA: TGCGCCAGCAGCACTATAGCGGGAGCGAAAAATACGCAGTATTTT
size: NA
J: TRBJ2-3
D: TRBD2
V: TRBV4-1

CDR3: CASSLSGGTEAFF
DNA: TGTGCCAGCAGTTTATCGGGGGGAACTGAAGCTTTCTTT
size: NA
J: TRBJ1-1
D: NA
V: TRBV27

CDR3: CASSIRANYGYTF
DNA: TGTGCCAGTAGTATCCGGGCAAACTATGGCTACACCTTC
size: NA
J: TRBJ1-2
D: NA
V: TRBV19

CDR3: CASSQDAGSRELFF
DNA: TGCGCCAGCAGCCAAGATGCCGGGTCCCGGGAGCTGTTTTTT
size: NA
J: TRBJ2-2
D: NA
V: TRBV4-1

CDR3: CASSLADRGETQYF
DNA: TGTGCCAGCAGTTTAGCCGACAGGGGGGAGACCCAGTACTTC
size: NA
J: TRBJ2-5
D: TRBD1
V: TRBV27

CDR3: CASSLKSEAFF
DNA: TGTGCCAGCAGTTTAAAAAGTGAAGCTTTCTTT
size: NA
J: TRBJ1-1
D: NA
V: TRBV28

CDR3: CASSSSEGNSPLHF
DNA: TGTGCCAGCAGCTCTAGCGAGGGTAATTCACCCCTCCACTTT
size: NA
J: TRBJ1-6
D: NA
V: TRBV9

CDR3: CASSLAGGIGYTGELFF
DNA: TGCGCCAGCAGCTTGGCCGGCGGGATAGGGTACACCGGGGAGCTGTTTTTT
size: NA
J: TRBJ2-2
D: NA
V: TRBV5-1

CDR3: CASSLSDRGNEQFF
DNA: TGTGCCAGCAGCTTATCGGACAGAGGCAATGAGCAGTTCTTC
size: NA
J: TRBJ2-1
D: NA
V: TRBV7-6

CDR3: CAWARDIGGYTF
DNA: TGTGCCTGGGCTAGGGACATCGGAGGCTACACCTTC
size: NA
J: TRBJ1-2
D: NA
V: TRBV30

CDR3: CASSPLGDPYGYTF
DNA: TGTGCCAGCTCCCCCCTTGGGGATCCCTATGGCTACACCTTC
size: NA
J: TRBJ1-2
D: NA
V: TRBV27

CDR3: CASSPRDGLAEQYF
DNA: TGTGCCAGCAGCCCGCGGGACGGGCTCGCGGAGCAGTACTTC
size: once
J: TRBJ2-7
D: NA
V: TRBV7-6

CDR3: CASSSGNSYNEQFF
DNA: TGTGCCAGCAGTAGCGGGAATTCCTACAATGAGCAGTTCTTC
size: NA
J: TRBJ2-1
D: TRBD2
V: TRBV27

CDR3: CASSPGLNTEAFF
DNA: TGTGCCAGCTCACCCGGACTGAACACTGAAGCTTTCTTT
size: once
J: TRBJ1-1
D: NA
V: TRBV18

CDR3: CASSFSGNTEAFF
DNA: TGTGCCAGCAGCTTTTCAGGGAACACTGAAGCTTTCTTT
size: NA
J: TRBJ1-1
D: NA
V: TRBV11-3

CDR3: CASSGRGGKNEQFF
DNA: TGTGCCAGCAGTGGGCGCGGGGGAAAAAATGAGCAGTTCTTC
size: few
J: TRBJ2-1
D: TRBD2
V: TRBV2

CDR3: CASRGDRGWEKLFF
DNA: TGTGCCAGCAGGGGGGACAGGGGCTGGGAAAAACTGTTTTTT
size: NA
J: TRBJ1-4
D: TRBD1
V: TRBV2